This passage covers 5 T cell receptor beta chains from one sample sequenced in a study of blood T cell repertoires in COVID-19. Clones were sequenced by immunoSEQ multiplex PCR, and TCRdb holds only the in-frame ones, with some missing. The sample includes tens of thousands of clones, around 80% of them seen just once. The specimen was peripheral blood. These receptors originate from a human donor in a cohort sampled during active COVID-19.

The chain recombines TRBV7-9 with TRBJ2-7; D unresolved. The CDR3 sequence is 16 residues long. The germline V gene encodes CDR1 SEHNR and CDR2 FQNEAQ (reference sequence). Between the trimmed V and J ends, which lost 4 bases and 1 base, there was a span of 17 bases. The CDR3: CASSSLLSVLSYEQYF. CDR3 nucleotides: TGTGCCAGCAGCTCCCTTCTGTCAGTTTTATCCTACGAGCAGTACTTC.

The chain links TRBV3-1 (or the pseudogene TRBV3-2) to TRBJ2-1; D perhaps matches TRBD2 (6 bases). Germline CDR1 reads LGHDT; CDR2 reads YNNKEL (reference sequence). V lost 1 base and J lost 6, with 16 bases in between. The CDR3 has 16 residues. DNA for the CDR3: TGTGCCAGCAGCCAAGCTTCGGGGGAGGTTGGCAATGAGCAGTTCTTC. It is translated as CASSQASGEVGNEQFF.

Here the CDR3 reads CASSPVLNSPLHF. The CDR3 coding sequence is TGTGCCAGCTCACCAGTTCTGAATTCACCCCTCCACTTT. The chain couples TRBV18 to TRBJ1-6, with D unresolved. The CDR3 runs to 13 residues. V dropped 2 bases and J dropped 7 bases, with 6 bases sitting between them. Germline-derived CDR1 and CDR2 are KGHSH and LQKENI.

This chain joins TRBV4-1 and TRBJ1-3; D unclear. Germline CDR1 MGHRA, CDR2 YSYEKL. The V gene lost 0 bases and the J gene lost 3 bases, with 12 bases spanning the gap. The CDR3 is 16 amino acids. CDR3 nucleotide sequence: TGCGCCAGCAGCCAAGATACAGTATTATTTGGAAACACCATATATTTT. Translating gives CASSQDTVLFGNTIYF.

V and J are TRBV6-6 and TRBJ1-3; D may be TRBD1 (5 bases). The ends were cut back, 2 bases at V and 3 bases at J, with 14 bases in the middle. The CDR3 covers 16 residues. The germline V gene has CDR1 MNHNY and CDR2 SVGAGI (reference sequence). CDR3 sequence (DNA): TGTGCCAGCAGTTACGGGCGTACGGGGGATGGAAACACCATATATTTT. Translating gives CASSYGRTGDGNTIYF.